This TCR beta chain was recorded in a study of blood T cell repertoires in COVID-19. Germline V gene lookup returns CDR1 SNHLY and CDR2 FYNNEI. The V and J ends lost 4 bases and 7 bases respectively, with 5 bases between them. The CDR3 runs 10 residues. TCRdb's copy holds only in-frame clones and misses some; the assay was immunoSEQ multiplex PCR. The sample lists just under 90,000 clones, 88% occurring once. This receptor was obtained from a man between 60 and 75 years old with acute or convalescent COVID-19. The genes are TRBV2 and TRBJ2-7; D might be TRBD1 (5 bases). Sequencing was done on a sample of peripheral blood. Written as DNA, the CDR3 is TGTGCCAGCAGTGGGACAGAGCAGTACTTC. Encoded protein: CASSGTEQYF.